This TCR beta chain was retrieved from a study of blood T cell repertoires in COVID-19. The germline V gene encodes CDR1 KGHDR and CDR2 SFDVKD. CDR3 length: 17 amino acids. V was shortened by 4 bases and J by 7 bases, with 22 bases between the two germline ends. In the source study's methods: Nucleated cell counts were estimated from reference gene primer amplification. Sequenced by immunoSEQ multiplex PCR; TCRdb stores in-frame clones only, minus some. D and trimming were read from the DNA, whereas the V and J calls and clone size are those reported in that table. There are fewer than 300,000 clones in the sample; just under 90% occur only once, and over 5.5% lies in the top ten.

Sequences were obtained from peripheral blood. The TCR comes from a woman in her forties or fifties with COVID-19, enrolled during active disease. The chain joins TRBV24-1 to TRBJ1-5, with a possible D match to TRBD1 (5 bases). This chain's CDR3 is CATSDPSQQGIIQPQHF. CDR3 bases: TGTGCCACCAGTGACCCTTCTCAGCAGGGAATCATACAGCCCCAGCATTTT.